What follows is one T cell receptor (beta chain) and its context. Its target is unknown. Assay used: immunoSEQ multiplex PCR; TCRdb lists only in-frame clones, some missing. Altogether roughly 40,000 clones are present, about 89% being singletons, with the ten largest covering about 2.4%. This sample is part of a study of a mutant IDH1 vaccine in newly diagnosed glioma. Study overall: Antecedent treatment encompassed radiotherapy, temozolomide, or their combination; the majority received both.

V trimming: 1 base; J trimming: 8 bases; junction bases outside the gene matches: 8. The CDR3 totals 15 residues. Germline values: CDR1 SGDLS, CDR2 YYNGEE. Study findings and constraints: Among all patients, vaccine-induced immune responses occurred in 93.3%.

Sample time point: week 5, during vaccination. In every dose of vaccine, 300 ug of mutant IDH1 20-mer peptide was given alongside topical imiquimod. The gene calls are TRBV9 and TRBJ2-1; 8 nucleotides line up with TRBD2. The receptor was derived from a man in his forties or fifties with glioma. Sequencing was performed on PBMCs, taken from a glioma patient whose treatment included an IDH1 peptide vaccine. Written as DNA, the CDR3 is TGTGCCAGCAGCGTATCGAGCGGGGGCTGGGATGAGCAGTTCTTC. Residues: CASSVSSGGWDEQFF.